This T cell receptor (beta chain) was captured by sequencing in a study of cytomegalovirus exposure and HLA in healthy donors. The method was immunoSEQ multiplex PCR; TCRdb's version includes in-frame clones alone and lacks a portion of them. The table includes about 160,000 clones, around four fifths detected once. The donors were in the roughly 120-subject validation cohort; that cohort was separate from the 666-subject first cohort. Worth noting for this clone: The target antigen is unknown.

Study results and caveats: The majority of TCR sequences were rare, yet some public TCRs appeared in many donors. There were a few CMV-associated chains whose specificity for CMV antigens was confirmed in vitro. The tendency of first-cohort TCR clusters to co-occur in the 130 or so validation repertoires was identified by a subsequent analysis.

The origin of this receptor is a man aged 25 to 45 in good health and CMV-seropositive. Material for sequencing was PBMCs.

CDR3 in DNA: TGCGCCAGCAGCTTGGGGGGCCACACCGGTATAGAGACCCAGTACTTC. Its translation is CASSLGGHTGIETQYF. The rearrangement joins TRBV5-1 to TRBJ2-5; the D gene is possibly TRBD1 (5 bases). Germline loops: CDR1 SGHRS, CDR2 YFSETQ. Trimming cost V 0 bases and J 4 bases, with 16 bases left between them. The CDR3 loop spans 16 amino acids.